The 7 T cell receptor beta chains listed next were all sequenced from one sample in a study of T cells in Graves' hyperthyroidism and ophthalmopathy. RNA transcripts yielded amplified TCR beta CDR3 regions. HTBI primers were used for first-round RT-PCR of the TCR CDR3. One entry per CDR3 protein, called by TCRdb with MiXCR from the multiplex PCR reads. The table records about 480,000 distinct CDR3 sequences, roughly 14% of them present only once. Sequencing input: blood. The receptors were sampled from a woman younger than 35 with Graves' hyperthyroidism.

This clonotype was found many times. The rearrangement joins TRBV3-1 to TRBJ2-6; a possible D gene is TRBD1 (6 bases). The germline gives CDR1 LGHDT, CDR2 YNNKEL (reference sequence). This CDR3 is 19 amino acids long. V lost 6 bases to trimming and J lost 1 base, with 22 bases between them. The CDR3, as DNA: TGTGCCAGCAGAACCGGACCAGGGGAAGTTATTTCTGGGGCCAACGTCCTGACTTTC. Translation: CASRTGPGEVISGANVLTF.

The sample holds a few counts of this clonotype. DNA of the CDR3: TGTGCCAGTAGTCCAAAGGGACTAGCGGGGAGCACAGATACGCAGTATTTT. This translates into CASSPKGLAGSTDTQYF. The chain is built from TRBV19 and TRBJ2-3, with 13 positions matching TRBD2. Trimming took 5 bases from V and 0 from J; bases not matched to a gene: 5. This CDR3 has 17 residues. Germline CDR1 and CDR2: LNHDA and SQIVND (reference sequence).

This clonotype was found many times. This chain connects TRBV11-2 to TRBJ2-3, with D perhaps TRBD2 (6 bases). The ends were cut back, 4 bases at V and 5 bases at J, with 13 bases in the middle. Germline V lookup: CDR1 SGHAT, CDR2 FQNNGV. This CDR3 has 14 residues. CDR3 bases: TGTGCCAGCAGCTGGGCCGTGGAGGGAGATACGCAGTATTTT. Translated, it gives CASSWAVEGDTQYF.

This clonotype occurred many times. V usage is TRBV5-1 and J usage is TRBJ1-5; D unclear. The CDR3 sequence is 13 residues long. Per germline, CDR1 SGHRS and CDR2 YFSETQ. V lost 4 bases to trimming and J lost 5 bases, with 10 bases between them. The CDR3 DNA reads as TGCGCCAGCAGCCCGGGCACTGATCAGCCCCAGCATTTT. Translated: CASSPGTDQPQHF.

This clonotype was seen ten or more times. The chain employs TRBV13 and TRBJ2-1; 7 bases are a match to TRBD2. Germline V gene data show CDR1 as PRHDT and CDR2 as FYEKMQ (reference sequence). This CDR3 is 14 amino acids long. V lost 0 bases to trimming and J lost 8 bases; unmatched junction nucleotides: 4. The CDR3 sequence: CASSLGTSSDEQFF. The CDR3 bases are TGTGCCAGCAGCTTAGGGACTAGCTCCGATGAGCAGTTCTTC.

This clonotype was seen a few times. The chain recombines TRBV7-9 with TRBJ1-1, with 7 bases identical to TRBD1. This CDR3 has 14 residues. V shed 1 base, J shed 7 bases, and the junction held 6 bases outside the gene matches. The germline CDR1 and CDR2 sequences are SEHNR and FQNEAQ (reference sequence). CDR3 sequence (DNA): TGTGCCAGCAGCTTAGGGACAGGAAGCCTTGAAGCTTTCTTT. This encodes CASSLGTGSLEAFF.

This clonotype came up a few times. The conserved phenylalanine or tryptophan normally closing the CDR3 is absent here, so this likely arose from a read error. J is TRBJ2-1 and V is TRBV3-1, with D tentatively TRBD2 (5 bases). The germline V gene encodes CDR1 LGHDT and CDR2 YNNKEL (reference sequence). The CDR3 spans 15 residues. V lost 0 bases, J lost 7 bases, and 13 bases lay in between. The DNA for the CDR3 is TGTGCCAGCAGCCAAGAAGGAGGTCTTCCGAATGAGCAGTTCTCC. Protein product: CASSQEGGLPNEQFS.